This T cell receptor beta chain appears in the sequencing data of a study of cytomegalovirus exposure and HLA in healthy donors. Overall study results and limits: Later analysis associated a missense DCLRE1C variant with TCR beta V- and J-gene trimming. Reports described diagnosis of cytomegalovirus status by the classifier as highly specific and sensitive. A highly shared variant cluster was judged a likely technical artifact.

The study ran its PCR with 60 Vbeta and 13 Jbeta primers. Original methodology: In a later analysis, 10 million to 11 million of around 75 million unique beta chains occurred in at least two donors. TCRdb's table, derived via immunoSEQ multiplex PCR, lists solely in-frame clones and lacks some. V and J calls and clone size are copied from that table; D and trimming were computed from the DNA. The repertoire consists of tens of thousands of clones, with less than 90% occurring once and the leading ten covering about 10%. Germline V gives CDR1 KGHSH, CDR2 LQKENI. Trimming at V came to 0 bases and at J to 2 bases, leaving 3 bases not matched to a gene. The CDR3 runs to 15 residues. Remarks on this clone: Its antigen is unknown.

The genes are TRBV18 and TRBJ1-1; 7 nucleotides agree with TRBD1. Sequenced input: PBMCs. This clonotype originated in a female donor in good health and CMV-seronegative. The CDR3 DNA is TGTGCCAGCTCACCACCGGGACAGCCTAACACTGAAGCTTTCTTT. It yields the protein CASSPPGQPNTEAFF.